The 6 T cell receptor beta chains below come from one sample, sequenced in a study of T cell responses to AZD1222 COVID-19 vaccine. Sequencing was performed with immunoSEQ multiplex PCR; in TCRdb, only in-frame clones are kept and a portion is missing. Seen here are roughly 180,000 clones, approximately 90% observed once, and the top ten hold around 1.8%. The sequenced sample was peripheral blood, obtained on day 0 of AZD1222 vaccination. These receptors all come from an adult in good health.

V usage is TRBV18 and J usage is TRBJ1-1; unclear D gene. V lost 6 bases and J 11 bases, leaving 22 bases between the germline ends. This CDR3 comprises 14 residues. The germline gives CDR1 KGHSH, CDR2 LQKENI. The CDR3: CASSPIGSQGMAFF. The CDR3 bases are TGTGCCAGCTCGCCCATCGGGAGTCAAGGGATGGCTTTCTTT.

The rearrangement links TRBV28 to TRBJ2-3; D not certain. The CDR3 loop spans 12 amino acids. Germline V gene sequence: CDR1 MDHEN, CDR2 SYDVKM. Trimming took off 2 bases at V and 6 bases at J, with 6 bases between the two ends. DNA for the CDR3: TGTGCCAGCAGTTTACCGAGGGATACGCAGTATTTT. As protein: CASSLPRDTQYF.

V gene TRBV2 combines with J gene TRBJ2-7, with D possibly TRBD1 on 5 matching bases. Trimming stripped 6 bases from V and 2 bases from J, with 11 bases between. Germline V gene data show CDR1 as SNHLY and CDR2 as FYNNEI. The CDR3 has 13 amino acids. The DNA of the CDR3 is TGTGCCAGCAGAGCAGGGATCCCCTACGAGCAGTACTTC. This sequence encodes CASRAGIPYEQYF.

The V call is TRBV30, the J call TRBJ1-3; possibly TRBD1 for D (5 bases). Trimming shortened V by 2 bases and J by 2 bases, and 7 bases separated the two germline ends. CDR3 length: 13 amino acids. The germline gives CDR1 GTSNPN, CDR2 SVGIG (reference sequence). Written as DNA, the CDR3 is TGTGCCTGGAGTTTGGGGGCTGGAAACACCATATATTTT. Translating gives CAWSLGAGNTIYF.

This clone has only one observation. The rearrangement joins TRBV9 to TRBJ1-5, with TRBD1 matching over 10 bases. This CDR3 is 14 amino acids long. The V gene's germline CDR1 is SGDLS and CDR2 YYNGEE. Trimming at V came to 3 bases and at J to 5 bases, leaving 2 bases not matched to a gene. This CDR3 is CASSAGTGDQPQHF. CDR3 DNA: TGTGCCAGCAGCGCGGGGACAGGGGATCAGCCCCAGCATTTT.

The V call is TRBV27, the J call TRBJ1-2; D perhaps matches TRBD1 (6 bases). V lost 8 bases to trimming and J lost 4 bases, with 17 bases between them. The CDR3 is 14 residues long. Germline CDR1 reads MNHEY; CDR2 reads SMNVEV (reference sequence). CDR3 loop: CASGFGGAAYGYTF. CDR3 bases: TGTGCCAGCGGCTTCGGGGGGGCTGCCTATGGCTACACCTTC.